This T cell receptor (beta chain) was sequenced in a study of cytomegalovirus exposure and HLA in healthy donors. At the level of the study: The study placed 80% to 85% of its 398 genotyped donors in the Caucasian-associated ancestry cluster. Study-wide results and caveats: Later work found most CMV-associated TCR beta chains apparently HLA-restricted. Despite most TCR sequences being rare, some public TCRs occurred in many donors.

This CDR3 contains 13 residues. V was cut by 3 bases and J by 2 bases, with 5 bases left in between. Looked up from germline, CDR1 is SNHLY and CDR2 is FYNNEI. Primers included in the PCR were 60 Vbeta and 13 Jbeta primers. Method: immunoSEQ multiplex PCR; TCRdb's copy keeps in-frame clones and lacks some. This sample yields about 130,000 clones, of which about four fifths are seen a single time; roughly 4% belongs to the top ten. Concerning this clone itself: The antigen is undetermined.

The source is a woman aged 40-49 years in good health and CMV-seronegative. This sequence joins TRBV2 and TRBJ1-5; D unclear. The sample was PBMCs. CDR3 protein: CASSDGRNQPQHF. The CDR3 DNA is TGTGCCAGCAGTGACGGTCGCAATCAGCCCCAGCATTTT.